The 20 T cell receptor beta chains presented below share a single source sample, sequenced in a study of OX40 agonist ivuxolimab in advanced cancers. The library was produced with the immunoSEQ multiplex PCR assay. Held by TCRdb, this immuneACCESS table contains in-frame sequences only and omits some clones. Under half of the omission traces to an unresolved V gene where checked; the cause of the rest is unknown. The sample table lists around 84,000 clones, approximately 80% of them with a count of one. The ten largest clonotypes hold more than 0.5% of the sample. The material sequenced was CD4+ or CD8+ T cells sorted from blood, taken in a trial of the OX40 agonist ivuxolimab. Receptors were obtained from an adult with an advanced solid tumor such as melanoma, head and neck, liver or kidney cancer.

The chain couples TRBV7-2 to TRBJ1-2; D unclear. The V end was cut by 2 bases, the J end by 5 bases, with 12 bases between. The CDR3 loop spans 14 amino acids. The germline CDR1 and CDR2 sequences are SGHTA and FQGNSA. CDR3 sequence (DNA): TGTGCCAGCAGCTTATTCCAGGAAGGGTATGGCTACACCTTC. This codes for CASSLFQEGYGYTF.

The chain uses TRBV28 and TRBJ2-7; the D gene is possibly TRBD1 (6 bases). Germline lookup yields CDR1 MDHEN and CDR2 SYDVKM. The CDR3 has 15 residues. V lost 6 bases and J 2 bases, leaving 17 bases between the germline ends. CDR3 protein: CASRQTSGQPYEQYF. CDR3 nucleotide sequence: TGTGCCAGCAGACAGACCTCGGGACAACCCTACGAGCAGTACTTC.

The chain links TRBV27 to TRBJ2-3; no firm D call. Germline V lookup: CDR1 MNHEY, CDR2 SMNVEV (reference sequence). This CDR3 is built from 12 residues. Trimming shortened V by 6 bases and J by 4 bases, and 8 bases separated the two germline ends. DNA for the CDR3: TGTGCCAGCAGATCGGTGGCAGATACGCAGTATTTT. Encoded protein: CASRSVADTQYF.

This clone came up once. The chain uses TRBV5-1 and TRBJ2-5; D remains unclear. Germline CDR1 SGHRS, CDR2 YFSETQ. V was pared by 7 bases and J by 1 base, with 14 bases between. The CDR3 is 14 residues long. The CDR3 sequence: CASGQLTSQETQYF. In DNA form, the CDR3 reads TGCGCCAGCGGGCAACTCACCTCCCAAGAGACCCAGTACTTC.

This chain uses TRBV5-6 with TRBJ1-2, with 8 positions matching TRBD1. Trimming took 1 base from V and 7 from J; bases not matched to a gene: 9. CDR3 length: 15 amino acids. Germline values: CDR1 SGHDT, CDR2 YYEEEE. DNA of the CDR3: TGTGCCAGCAGCTTGTTTGCCGTAGACAGGGGTGGCTACACCTTC. Amino acid sequence: CASSLFAVDRGGYTF.

The V gene is TRBV4-3, the J gene TRBJ2-1; a weak D match, TRBD1 (6 bases). This CDR3 region has 16 residues. Trimming took off 1 base at V and 0 bases at J, with 10 bases between the two ends. CDR1 is LGHNA, CDR2 YSLEER, per germline. The CDR3 DNA reads as TGCGCCAGCAGCCAAGTTGGGGGCAGCTCCTACAATGAGCAGTTCTTC. It translates to CASSQVGGSSYNEQFF.

This chain links TRBV9 with TRBJ2-6; D not certain. This CDR3 region has 15 residues. Trimming cost V 1 base and J 0 bases, with 5 bases left between them. Germline V gives CDR1 SGDLS, CDR2 YYNGEE. The CDR3 here is CASSVTGSGANVLTF. CDR3 DNA: TGTGCCAGCAGCGTAACCGGCTCTGGGGCCAACGTCCTGACTTTC.

As to this clone: An end of the junction does not agree with germline; a read error may underlie this. The chain recombines TRBV5-1 with TRBJ2-7; D ambiguous. The CDR3 has 12 residues. From germline, CDR1 is SGHRS and CDR2 YFSETQ. CDR3 sequence reads: CASSLATMGQYF. Written as DNA, the CDR3 is TGTGCCAGCAGCTTGGCGACGATGGGCCAGTACTTC.

The chain links TRBV30 to TRBJ1-2; the D gene is possibly TRBD1 (5 bases). This CDR3 is built from 12 residues. Germline V gives CDR1 GTSNPN, CDR2 SVGIG (reference sequence). Trimming stripped 3 bases from V and 8 bases from J, with 13 bases between. CDR3 sequence (DNA): TGTGCCTGGAGCCCCTGGGGGGGAGGCTACACCTTC. It encodes CAWSPWGGGYTF.

The V and J genes are TRBV27 and TRBJ1-2, with no clear D. This CDR3 spans 14 amino acids. Trimming removed 4 bases from V and 2 bases from J, with 11 bases in between. Germline assignment: CDR1 MNHEY and CDR2 SMNVEV (reference sequence). DNA of the CDR3: TGTGCCAGCAGTTACCAGGCGGTCAACTATGGCTACACCTTC. Translated, it gives CASSYQAVNYGYTF.

The CDR3 is CASSEVVASGNTIYF. Written as DNA, the CDR3 is TGTGCCAGCAGTGAAGTAGTAGCCTCTGGAAACACCATATATTTT. This rearrangement joins TRBV2 to TRBJ1-3; no reliable D call. The CDR3 extends over 15 amino acids. Per germline, CDR1 SNHLY and CDR2 FYNNEI. The ends were cut back, 1 base at V and 0 bases at J, with 7 bases in the middle.

V and J are TRBV4-3 and TRBJ2-3; TRBD2 might be the D (6 bases). From germline, CDR1 is LGHNA and CDR2 YSLEER. The V gene lost 2 bases and the J gene lost 0 bases, with 9 bases spanning the gap. CDR3 length: 15 residues. The CDR3 here is CASSQTGTSTDTQYF. Here the CDR3 DNA reads TGCGCCAGCAGCCAAACCGGGACTAGCACAGATACGCAGTATTTT.

The rearrangement links TRBV29-1 to TRBJ2-2; no clear D gene. Germline V gene sequence: CDR1 SQVTM, CDR2 ANQGSEA. The CDR3 consists of 12 residues. Between the trimmed V and J ends, which lost 7 bases and 4 bases, there was a span of 10 bases. For the CDR3, the DNA is TGCAGCGGGTCATCTCCCACCGGGGAGCTGTTTTTT. Translated: CSGSSPTGELFF.

The V and J genes are TRBV15 and TRBJ1-4, with no clear D. The germline V and J ends were trimmed by 2 bases and 7 bases, with 11 bases remaining between them. The germline CDR1 and CDR2 sequences are LNHNV and YYDKDF (reference sequence). There are 14 residues in the CDR3. CDR3 nucleotide sequence: TGTGCCACCAGCAGAAATAGGGCGAGTGAAAAACTGTTTTTT. Its protein product is CATSRNRASEKLFF.

The rearrangement joins TRBV5-6 to TRBJ2-4, with 7 bases fitting TRBD1. The CDR3 runs to 19 residues. J gave up 1 base and V 3 bases, and 16 bases lay outside the gene matches. CDR1 and CDR2 from the germline V gene are SGHDT and YYEEEE. The DNA for the CDR3 is TGTGCCAGCAGCTCCTTACGGGACAGCTCAGTTCTTGCCAAAAACATTCAGTACTTC. Translation gives CASSSLRDSSVLAKNIQYF. The entire variable domain, with the rest obtained from reference TRBV5-6 and TRBJ2-4, is as follows: DAGVTQSPTHLIKTRGQQVTLRCSPKSGHDTVSWYQQALGQGPQFIFQYYEEEERQRGNFPDRFSGHQFPNYSSELNVNALLLGDSALYLCASSSLRDSSVLAKNIQYFGAGTRLSVL.

This sequence joins TRBV19 and TRBJ2-5, with D perhaps matching TRBD2 (5 bases). Germline V lookup: CDR1 LNHDA, CDR2 SQIVND (reference sequence). The ends were cut back, 3 bases at V and 4 bases at J, with 15 bases in the middle. The CDR3 covers 15 residues. The CDR3 DNA is TGTGCCAGTAGTATCAGTGGCGACCGGGGAGAGACCCAGTACTTC. As protein: CASSISGDRGETQYF.

This clone was observed a single time. The chain links TRBV28 to TRBJ1-2; D is uncertain. Trimming cost V 5 bases and J 9 bases, with 16 bases left between them. Germline CDR1 MDHEN, CDR2 SYDVKM. There are 13 residues in the CDR3. The CDR3 loop is CASSPGNTASYTF. CDR3 DNA sequence: TGTGCCAGCAGTCCCGGCAACACTGCTAGCTACACCTTC.

In this sample, this clone turned up once. CDR3 region: CASSVAGGETQYF. The DNA for the CDR3 is TGTGCCAGCAGTGTAGCGGGTGGAGAGACCCAGTACTTC. The chain employs TRBV6-6 and TRBJ2-5; TRBD2 matches 7 bases. Trimming at V came to 5 bases and at J to 4 bases, leaving 4 bases not matched to a gene. Germline assignment: CDR1 MNHNY and CDR2 SVGAGI (reference sequence). This CDR3 is built from 13 residues.

This chain uses TRBV6-6 with TRBJ1-1, with a possible D match to TRBD1 (5 bases). The CDR3 covers 16 residues. From germline, CDR1 is MNHNY and CDR2 SVGAGI (reference sequence). V was pared by 5 bases and J by 1 base, with 17 bases between. The CDR3 DNA reads as TGTGCCAGCAGTAAACTCCCAGGCCAGGGGAACACTGAAGCTTTCTTT. Its translation is CASSKLPGQGNTEAFF.

This chain joins TRBV7-9 and TRBJ2-3; maybe TRBD2 (5 bases). This CDR3 is 15 amino acids long. The V gene's germline CDR1 is SEHNR and CDR2 FQNEAQ (reference sequence). Trimming removed 1 base from V and 7 bases from J, with 15 bases in between. In DNA, the CDR3 is TGTGCCAGCAGCTTAGGAGGGATTAGCCTAAATACGCAGTATTTT. Its protein is CASSLGGISLNTQYF.